These 15 T cell receptor beta chains share one sample of origin, sequenced in a study of beta chain features in type 1 diabetes. Whole-study results and caveats: Moderately but significantly shorter TCRB CDR3s were found in Type 1 diabetes patients in all four CD4+ subsets.

Since all of the isolated RNA was reverse transcribed, expressed TCRB transcripts were what got sequenced. Data came from immunoSEQ multiplex PCR; TCRdb stores just in-frame clones and leaves some out. This table has 300,000 to 350,000 clones, about 13% appearing once. No cognate antigen is known for these TCRs. Sequenced input: naive CD4+ T cells from blood. These receptors originate from a woman between 18 and 29 years old with type 1 diabetes.

The chain is built from TRBV5-4 and TRBJ1-2; 7 bases align to TRBD1. There are 15 residues in the CDR3. Looked up from germline, CDR1 is SGHNT and CDR2 is YYREEE (reference sequence). Trimming at V came to 2 bases and at J to 2 bases, leaving 6 bases not matched to a gene. CDR3 nucleotide sequence: TGTGCCAGCAGCTTCGCGGGACAGCTAAACTATGGCTACACCTTC. Its translation is CASSFAGQLNYGYTF.

The chain combines TRBV5-6 with TRBJ2-5; perhaps TRBD1 as D (5 bases). Trimming took 4 bases from V and 2 from J, leaving 9 bases between them. Looked up from germline, CDR1 is SGHDT and CDR2 is YYEEEE. This CDR3 spans 13 amino acids. CDR3 region: CASSLKGQETQYF. The DNA for the CDR3 is TGTGCCAGCAGCCTCAAGGGGCAAGAGACCCAGTACTTC. Variable domain in full (rest from reference TRBV5-6 and TRBJ2-5): DAGVTQSPTHLIKTRGQQVTLRCSPKSGHDTVSWYQQALGQGPQFIFQYYEEEERQRGNFPDRFSGHQFPNYSSELNVNALLLGDSALYLCASSLKGQETQYFGPGTRLLVL.

The rearrangement joins TRBV19 to TRBJ2-1; TRBD2 matches at 9 bases. Germline V gene lookup returns CDR1 LNHDA and CDR2 SQIVND (reference sequence). The trim removed 1 base at V and 0 bases at J, leaving 4 bases unmatched. CDR3 length: 17 residues. CDR3 loop: CASSIALAGSSYNEQFF. CDR3 coding DNA: TGTGCCAGTAGTATAGCCCTAGCGGGGAGCTCCTACAATGAGCAGTTCTTC.

This sequence joins TRBV29-1 and TRBJ2-5; no clear D gene. CDR3 size: 13 residues. V lost 5 bases, J lost 1 base, and 11 bases lay in between. CDR1 SQVTM and CDR2 ANQGSEA come from the germline V gene. CDR3 in DNA: TGCAGCGTTCGTCGGTCAGGCCAAGAGACCCAGTACTTC. It codes for CSVRRSGQETQYF.

The gene calls are TRBV29-1 and TRBJ1-2, with 8 bases lining up with TRBD1. V gave up 5 bases and J gave up 6 bases; unmatched junction bases: 8. CDR3 length: 13 amino acids. Germline lookup yields CDR1 SQVTM and CDR2 ANQGSEA. The CDR3 sequence: CSVWTGRGDGYTF. The CDR3 DNA sequence: TGCAGCGTTTGGACAGGGCGAGGAGATGGCTACACCTTC.

The chain links TRBV5-1 to TRBJ2-3, with 9 bases identical to TRBD2. This CDR3 has 16 residues. Germline-derived CDR1 and CDR2 are SGHRS and YFSETQ. V lost 2 bases and J lost 0; bases outside the gene matches: 4. In nucleotides, the CDR3 is TGCGCCAGCAGCTTCATAACTAGCGGGAGCACAGATACGCAGTATTTT. This codes for CASSFITSGSTDTQYF. The variable domain in full, with the rest retrieved from reference TRBV5-1 and TRBJ2-3, is KAGVTQTPRYLIKTRGQQVTLSCSPISGHRSVSWYQQTPGQGLQFLFEYFSETQRNKGNFPGRFSGRQFSNSRSEMNVSTLELGDSALYLCASSFITSGSTDTQYFGPGTRLTVL.

This chain connects TRBV14 to TRBJ2-7; 7 bases map to TRBD1. In germline, CDR1 is SGHDN, CDR2 FVKESK. The CDR3 extends over 16 amino acids. The junction had 12 bases not matched to a gene; V was cut back by 2 bases and J by 5 bases. CDR3 coding DNA: TGTGCCAGCAGCCAAATGACAGGGTTCGGATGGGACGAGCAGTACGTC. This codes for CASSQMTGFGWDEQYV.

The chain is built from TRBV29-1 and TRBJ1-5; 7 bases fit TRBD1. The CDR3 extends over 14 amino acids. The germline V gene has CDR1 SQVTM and CDR2 ANQGSEA. Trimming removed 5 bases from V and 1 base from J; junction bases left unmatched: 5. The CDR3 loop reads CSVTRGSSNQPQHF. In DNA form, the CDR3 reads TGCAGCGTTACCAGGGGGTCGAGCAATCAGCCCCAGCATTTT.

This clone showed up just a few times. J is TRBJ2-1 and V is TRBV7-2, with 10 bases aligning to TRBD2. After removal of 8 bases from V and 13 bases from J, the junction contained 11 bases not matched to a gene. Germline loops: CDR1 SGHTA, CDR2 FQGNSA. The CDR3 is 13 amino acids. CDR3 bases: TGTGCCAGCGCCCTTTGGGAGCGGGAGGGCCAGTTCTTC. This codes for CASALWEREGQFF.

This chain links TRBV4-2 with TRBJ2-2; maybe TRBD1 (5 bases). This CDR3 spans 14 amino acids. Looked up from germline, CDR1 is LGHNA and CDR2 is YNFKEQ. V lost 3 bases and J lost 4, with 9 bases in between. The CDR3, as DNA: TGTGCCAGCAGCCAGGGGCTAATCACCGGGGAGCTGTTTTTT. It is translated as CASSQGLITGELFF.

The chain carries TRBV13 and TRBJ2-1, with 10 nucleotides matching TRBD2. J was trimmed by 3 bases and V by 5 bases; bases with no gene match: 4. The CDR3 runs to 15 residues. CDR1 and CDR2 from the germline V gene are PRHDT and FYEKMQ (reference sequence). In DNA form, the CDR3 reads TGTGCCAGCAGCCGGACTAGCGGTAACTACAATGAGCAGTTCTTC. As protein: CASSRTSGNYNEQFF.

Only a few counts were recorded for this clone. This rearrangement joins TRBV19 to TRBJ2-3; 11 bases are a match to TRBD2. CDR3 length: 15 residues. Germline-derived CDR1 and CDR2 are LNHDA and SQIVND (reference sequence). J gave up 4 bases and V 3 bases, and 3 bases lay outside the gene matches. CDR3 amino acids: CASSILAGGADTQYF. CDR3 nucleotides: TGTGCCAGTAGTATCCTAGCGGGAGGCGCAGATACGCAGTATTTT.

There are a few counts of this clone. The chain uses TRBV15 and TRBJ2-5; 9 bases match TRBD2. V was pared by 0 bases and J by 4 bases, with 9 bases of the junction left unmatched. The CDR3 spans 17 residues. Germline V gene data show CDR1 as LNHNV and CDR2 as YYDKDF (reference sequence). DNA for the CDR3: TGTGCCACCAGCAGAGATGGTAATAGCGGGAGTTCAGAGACCCAGTACTTC. Its protein is CATSRDGNSGSSETQYF.

This clone appeared a few times. J is TRBJ2-5 and V is TRBV18; no reliable D call. This CDR3 comprises 10 residues. V was shortened by 10 bases and J by 5 bases, with 8 bases between the two germline ends. Germline V CDR1 and CDR2: KGHSH, LQKENI. The CDR3 region is CATGSETQYF. The CDR3 region has the DNA TGTGCCACCGGTTCGGAGACCCAGTACTTC.

The V and J genes are TRBV2 and TRBJ2-1; D perhaps matches TRBD2 (6 bases). From germline, CDR1 is SNHLY and CDR2 FYNNEI. Trimming pared 6 bases from V and 5 bases from J, leaving 11 bases between. This CDR3 spans 13 amino acids. CDR3 in amino acids: CASSREQDNEQFF. In DNA form, the CDR3 reads TGTGCCAGCAGCCGGGAGCAGGACAATGAGCAGTTCTTC. Full variable domain (outside the CDR3, taken from reference TRBV2 and TRBJ2-1): EPEVTQTPSHQVTQMGQEVILRCVPISNHLYFYWYRQILGQKVEFLVSFYNNEISEKSEIFDDQFSVERPDGSNFTLKIRSTKLEDSAMYFCASSREQDNEQFFGPGTRLTVL.